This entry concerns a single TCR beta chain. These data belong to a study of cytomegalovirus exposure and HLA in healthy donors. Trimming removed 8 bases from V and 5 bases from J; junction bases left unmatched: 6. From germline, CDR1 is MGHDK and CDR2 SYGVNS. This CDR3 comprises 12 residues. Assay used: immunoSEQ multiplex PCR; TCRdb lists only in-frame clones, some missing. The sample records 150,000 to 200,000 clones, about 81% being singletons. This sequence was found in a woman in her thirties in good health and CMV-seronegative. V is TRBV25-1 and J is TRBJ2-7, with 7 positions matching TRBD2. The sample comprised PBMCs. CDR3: CASGLVLNEQYF. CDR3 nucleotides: TGTGCCAGCGGACTAGTATTAAACGAGCAGTACTTC.